This TCR beta chain was sequenced for a study of shared clonotypes between healthy human individuals. Findings of the study overall: Naive subsets usually exceeded memory subsets in estimated richness. Sampling was confined to blood; repertoires within tissues likely differ. It was the non-shared clonotypes that had lower generation probabilities than clonotypes shared by all four donors.

About this clone: The antigen remains undetermined.

Naive CD8 cells comprised CD45RO-negative, CCR7-positively selected cells, excluding terminally differentiated effector memory CD45RA+ cells. Assay: immunoSEQ multiplex PCR; the TCRdb copy retains only in-frame clones and omits some. The data show around 600,000 clones, 95% seen once. Germline V gene data show CDR1 as MGHRA and CDR2 as YSYEKL. V was trimmed by 0 bases and J by 1 base, leaving 12 bases between them. This CDR3 region has 16 residues. The chain carries TRBV4-1 and TRBJ2-5, with D tentatively TRBD1 (6 bases). The TCR sequence derives from a woman aged 25 to 45 in good health. Sequencing was done on a sample of naive CD8+ T cells sorted from blood. The CDR3 is CASSQDRRQAQETQYF. CDR3 DNA: TGCGCCAGCAGCCAAGATCGCCGACAGGCCCAAGAGACCCAGTACTTC.